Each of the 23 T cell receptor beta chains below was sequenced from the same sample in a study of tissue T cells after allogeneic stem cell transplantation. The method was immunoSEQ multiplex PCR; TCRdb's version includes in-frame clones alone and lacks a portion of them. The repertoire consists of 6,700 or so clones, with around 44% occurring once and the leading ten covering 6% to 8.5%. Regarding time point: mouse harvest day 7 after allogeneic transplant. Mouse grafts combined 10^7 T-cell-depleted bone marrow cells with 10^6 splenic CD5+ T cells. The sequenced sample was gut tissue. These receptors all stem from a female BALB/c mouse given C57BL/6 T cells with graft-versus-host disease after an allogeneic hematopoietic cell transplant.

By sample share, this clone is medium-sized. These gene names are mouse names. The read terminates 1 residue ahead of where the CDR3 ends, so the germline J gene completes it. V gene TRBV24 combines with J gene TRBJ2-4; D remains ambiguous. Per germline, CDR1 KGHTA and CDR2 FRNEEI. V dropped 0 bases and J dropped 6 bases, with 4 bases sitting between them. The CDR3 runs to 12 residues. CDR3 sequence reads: CASSLYSNTLYF. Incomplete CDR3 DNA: TGTGCCAGCAGTCTGTATTCTAACACCTTGTAC.

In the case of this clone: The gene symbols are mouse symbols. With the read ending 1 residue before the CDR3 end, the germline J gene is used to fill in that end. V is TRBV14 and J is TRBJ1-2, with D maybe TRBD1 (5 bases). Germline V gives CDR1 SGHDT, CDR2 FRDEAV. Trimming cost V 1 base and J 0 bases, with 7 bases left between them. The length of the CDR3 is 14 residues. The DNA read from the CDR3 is TGTGCCAGCAGTTTCGGGGGGGCAAACTCCGACTACACC. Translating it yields CASSFGGANSDYT. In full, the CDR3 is CASSFGGANSDYTF.

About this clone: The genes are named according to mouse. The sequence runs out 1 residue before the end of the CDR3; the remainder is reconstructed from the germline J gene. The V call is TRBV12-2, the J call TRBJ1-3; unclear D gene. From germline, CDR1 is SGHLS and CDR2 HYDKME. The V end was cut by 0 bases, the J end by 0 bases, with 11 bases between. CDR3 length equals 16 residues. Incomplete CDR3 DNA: TGTGCCAGCTCTCTCAGGGAGTCAAATTCTGGAAATACGCTCTAT. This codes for CASSLRESNSGNTLY. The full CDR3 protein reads CASSLRESNSGNTLYF.

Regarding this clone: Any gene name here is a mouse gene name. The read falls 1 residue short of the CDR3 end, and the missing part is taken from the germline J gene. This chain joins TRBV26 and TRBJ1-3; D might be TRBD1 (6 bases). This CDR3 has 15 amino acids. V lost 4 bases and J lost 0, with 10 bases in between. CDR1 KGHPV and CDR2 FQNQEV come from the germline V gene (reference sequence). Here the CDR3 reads CASSPWDISGNTLYF. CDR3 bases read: TGTGCCAGCAGTCCCTGGGACATTTCTGGAAATACGCTCTAT.

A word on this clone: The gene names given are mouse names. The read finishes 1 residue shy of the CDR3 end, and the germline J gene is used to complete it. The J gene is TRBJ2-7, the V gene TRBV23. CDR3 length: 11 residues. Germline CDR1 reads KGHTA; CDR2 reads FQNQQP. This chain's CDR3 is CSSSQNYEQYF. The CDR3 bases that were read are TGCTCCAGCAGTCAGAACTATGAACAGTAC.

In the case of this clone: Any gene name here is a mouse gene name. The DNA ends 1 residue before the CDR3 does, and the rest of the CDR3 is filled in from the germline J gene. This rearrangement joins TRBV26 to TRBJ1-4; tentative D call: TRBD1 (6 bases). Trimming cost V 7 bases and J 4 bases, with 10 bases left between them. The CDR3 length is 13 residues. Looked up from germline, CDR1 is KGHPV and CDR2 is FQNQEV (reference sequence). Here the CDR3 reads CASTGGGNERLFF. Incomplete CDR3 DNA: TGTGCCAGCACCGGGGGCGGCAACGAAAGATTATTT.

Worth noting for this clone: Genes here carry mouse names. CDR3 sequence reads: CASSLSNSPLYF. CDR3 DNA (partial): TGTGCCAGCAGTCTGTCTAATTCGCCCCTCTAC. This sequence joins TRBV26 and TRBJ1-6; D remains ambiguous. The read stops 1 residue short of the end of the CDR3; the missing end is completed from the germline J gene. Being an ORF, TRBJ1-6 has a function that is uncertain. V dropped 0 bases and J dropped 6 bases, with 0 bases sitting between them. Germline V gene data show CDR1 as KGHPV and CDR2 as FQNQEV (reference sequence). The CDR3 covers 12 residues.

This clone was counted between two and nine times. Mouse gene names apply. The sequenced part of the CDR3 DNA is TGCTCCAGCAGTCCTGACTGGGTCTATGAACAGTAC. Translated: CSSSPDWVYEQY. The whole CDR3 sequence is CSSSPDWVYEQYF. The chain joins TRBV23 to TRBJ2-7; no DNA check was done on the table's D call, TRBD2. With the read ending 1 residue before the CDR3 end, the germline J gene is used to fill in that end. Germline V gene data show CDR1 as KGHTA and CDR2 as FQNQQP. The CDR3 has 13 amino acids.

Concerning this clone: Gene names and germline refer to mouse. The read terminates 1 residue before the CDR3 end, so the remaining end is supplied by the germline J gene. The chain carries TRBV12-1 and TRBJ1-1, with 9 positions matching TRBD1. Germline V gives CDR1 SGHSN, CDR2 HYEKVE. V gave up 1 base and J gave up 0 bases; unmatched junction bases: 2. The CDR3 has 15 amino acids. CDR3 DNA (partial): TGTGCCAGCTCTCTAAGGACAGGGGCAAACACAGAAGTCTTC. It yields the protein CASSLRTGANTEVF. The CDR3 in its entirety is CASSLRTGANTEVFF.

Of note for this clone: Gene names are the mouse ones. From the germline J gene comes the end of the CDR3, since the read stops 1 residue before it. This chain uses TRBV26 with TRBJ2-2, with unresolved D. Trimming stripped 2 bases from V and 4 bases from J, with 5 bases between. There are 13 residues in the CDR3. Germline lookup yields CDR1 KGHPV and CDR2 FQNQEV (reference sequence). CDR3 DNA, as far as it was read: TGTGCCAGCAGTCTGGACCCCACCGGGCAGCTCTAC. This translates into CASSLDPTGQLY. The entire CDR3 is CASSLDPTGQLYF. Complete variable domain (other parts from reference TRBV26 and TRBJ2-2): NSKVIQTPRYLVKGQGQKAKMRCIPEKGHPVVFWYQQNKNNEFKFLINFQNQEVLQQIDMTEKRFSAECPSNSPCSLEIQSSEAGDSALYLCASSLDPTGQLYFGEGSKLTVL.

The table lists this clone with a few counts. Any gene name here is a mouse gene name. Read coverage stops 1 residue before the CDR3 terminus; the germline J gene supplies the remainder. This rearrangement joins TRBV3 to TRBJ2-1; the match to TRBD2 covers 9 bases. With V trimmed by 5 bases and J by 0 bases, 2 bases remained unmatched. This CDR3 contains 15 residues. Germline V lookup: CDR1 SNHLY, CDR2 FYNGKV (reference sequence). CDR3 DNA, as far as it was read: TGTGCCAGCAGCCGACTGGGGGTTAACTATGCTGAGCAGTTC. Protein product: CASSRLGVNYAEQF. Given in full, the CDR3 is CASSRLGVNYAEQFF.

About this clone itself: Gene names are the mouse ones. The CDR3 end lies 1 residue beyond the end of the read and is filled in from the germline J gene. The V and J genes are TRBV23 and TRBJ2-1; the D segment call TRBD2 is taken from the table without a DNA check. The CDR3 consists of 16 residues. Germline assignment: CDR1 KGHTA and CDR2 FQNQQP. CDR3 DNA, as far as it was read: TGCTCCAGCAGTCAATCGTTCGGACTGGGGTATGCTGAGCAGTTC. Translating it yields CSSSQSFGLGYAEQF. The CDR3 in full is CSSSQSFGLGYAEQFF. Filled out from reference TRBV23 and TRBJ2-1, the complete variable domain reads DAAVTQKPRYLIKMKGQEAEMKCIPEKGHTAVFWYQQKQSKELKFLIYFQNQQPLDQIDMVKERFSAVCPSSSLCSLGIRTCEAEDSALYLCSSSQSFGLGYAEQFFGPGTRLTVL.

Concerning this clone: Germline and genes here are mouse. CDR3 bases read: TGTGCCAGCAGCTTACGGGGGGGGCGTGAAGACACCCAGTAC. It encodes CASSLRGGREDTQY. The whole CDR3 sequence is CASSLRGGREDTQYF. This rearrangement joins TRBV3 to TRBJ2-5, with 8 positions matching TRBD2. The read ends 1 residue shy of where the CDR3 ends; the end is completed using the germline J gene. V lost 2 bases to trimming and J lost 4 bases; unmatched junction nucleotides: 5. Germline V lookup: CDR1 SNHLY, CDR2 FYNGKV (reference sequence). The CDR3 contains 15 residues.

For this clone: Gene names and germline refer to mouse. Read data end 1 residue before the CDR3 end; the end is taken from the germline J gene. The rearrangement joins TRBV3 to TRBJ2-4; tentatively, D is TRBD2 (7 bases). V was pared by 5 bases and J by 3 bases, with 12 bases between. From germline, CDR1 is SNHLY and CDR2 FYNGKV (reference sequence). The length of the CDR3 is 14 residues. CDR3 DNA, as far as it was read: TGTGCCAGCAGCCCCTCTGGGGGCCAAAACACCTTGTAC. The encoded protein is CASSPSGGQNTLY. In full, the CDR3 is CASSPSGGQNTLYF.

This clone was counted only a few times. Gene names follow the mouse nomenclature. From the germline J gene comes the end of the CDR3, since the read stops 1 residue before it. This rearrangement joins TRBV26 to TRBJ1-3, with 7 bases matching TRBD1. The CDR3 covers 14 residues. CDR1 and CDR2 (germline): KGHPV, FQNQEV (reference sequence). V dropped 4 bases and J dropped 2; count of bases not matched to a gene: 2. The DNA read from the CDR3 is TGTGCCAGCAGTCCGAGGGGGCCTGGAAATACGCTCTAT. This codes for CASSPRGPGNTLY. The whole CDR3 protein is CASSPRGPGNTLYF.

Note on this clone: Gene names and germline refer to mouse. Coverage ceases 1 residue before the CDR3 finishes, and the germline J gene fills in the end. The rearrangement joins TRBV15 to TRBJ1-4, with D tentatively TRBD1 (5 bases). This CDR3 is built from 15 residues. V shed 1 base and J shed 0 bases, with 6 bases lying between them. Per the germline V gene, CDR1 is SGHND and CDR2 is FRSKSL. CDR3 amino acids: CASSLGTISNERLFF. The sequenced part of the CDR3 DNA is TGTGCCAGCAGTTTAGGGACAATTTCCAACGAAAGATTATTT.

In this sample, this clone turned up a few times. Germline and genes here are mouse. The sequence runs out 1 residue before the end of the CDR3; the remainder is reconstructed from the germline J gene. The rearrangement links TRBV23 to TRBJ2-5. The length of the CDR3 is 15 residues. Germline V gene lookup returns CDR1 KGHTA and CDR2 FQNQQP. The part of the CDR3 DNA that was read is TGCTCCAGCAGTCAATCGTTGGGAAGCCAAGACACCCAGTAC. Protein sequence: CSSSQSLGSQDTQY. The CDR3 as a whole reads CSSSQSLGSQDTQYF.

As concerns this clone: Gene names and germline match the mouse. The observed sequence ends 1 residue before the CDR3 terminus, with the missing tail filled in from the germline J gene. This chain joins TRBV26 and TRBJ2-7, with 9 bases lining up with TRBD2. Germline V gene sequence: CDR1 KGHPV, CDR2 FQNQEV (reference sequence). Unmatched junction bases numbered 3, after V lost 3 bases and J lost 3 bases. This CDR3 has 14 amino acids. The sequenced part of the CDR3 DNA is TGTGCCAGCAGTCTTCCGGGACTGGGCTATGAACAGTAC. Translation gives CASSLPGLGYEQY. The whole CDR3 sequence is CASSLPGLGYEQYF.

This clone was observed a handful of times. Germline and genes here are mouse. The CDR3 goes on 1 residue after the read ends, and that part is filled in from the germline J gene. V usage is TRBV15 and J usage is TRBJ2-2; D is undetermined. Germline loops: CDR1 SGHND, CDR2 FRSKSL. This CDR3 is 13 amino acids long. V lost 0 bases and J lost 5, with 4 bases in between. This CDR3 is CASSLAGTGQLYF. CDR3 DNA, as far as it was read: TGTGCCAGCAGTTTAGCAGGGACCGGGCAGCTCTAC.

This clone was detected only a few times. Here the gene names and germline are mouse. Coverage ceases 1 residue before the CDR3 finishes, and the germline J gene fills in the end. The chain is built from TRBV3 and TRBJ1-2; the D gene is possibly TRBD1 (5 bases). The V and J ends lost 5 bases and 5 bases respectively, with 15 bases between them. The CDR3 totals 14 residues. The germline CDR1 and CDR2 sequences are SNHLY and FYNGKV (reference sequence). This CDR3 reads CASSPTGRGSDYTF. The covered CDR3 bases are TGTGCCAGCAGCCCCACGGGGCGCGGGTCCGACTACACC.

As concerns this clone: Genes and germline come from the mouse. The CDR3 DNA, read in part, is TGTGCCAGCTCTCTCGACTGGGGTAGTGCAGAAACGCTGTAT. Protein sequence: CASSLDWGSAETLY. The CDR3 as a whole reads CASSLDWGSAETLYF. V and J are TRBV12-1 and TRBJ2-3; 8 bases are shared with TRBD2. The read ends 1 residue before the CDR3 terminus; that terminus is restored from the germline J gene. This CDR3 contains 15 residues. Per germline, CDR1 SGHSN and CDR2 HYEKVE. J lost 0 bases, V lost 0 bases, and 1 base had no gene match.

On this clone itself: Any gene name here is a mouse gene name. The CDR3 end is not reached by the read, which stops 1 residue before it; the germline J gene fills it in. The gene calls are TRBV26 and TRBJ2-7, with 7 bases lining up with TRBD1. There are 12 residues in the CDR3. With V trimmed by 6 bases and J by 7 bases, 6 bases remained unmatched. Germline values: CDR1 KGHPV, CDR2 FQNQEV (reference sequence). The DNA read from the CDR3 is TGTGCCAGCAGCCCTACAGGGGACGAACAGTAC. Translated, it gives CASSPTGDEQY. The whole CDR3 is CASSPTGDEQYF.

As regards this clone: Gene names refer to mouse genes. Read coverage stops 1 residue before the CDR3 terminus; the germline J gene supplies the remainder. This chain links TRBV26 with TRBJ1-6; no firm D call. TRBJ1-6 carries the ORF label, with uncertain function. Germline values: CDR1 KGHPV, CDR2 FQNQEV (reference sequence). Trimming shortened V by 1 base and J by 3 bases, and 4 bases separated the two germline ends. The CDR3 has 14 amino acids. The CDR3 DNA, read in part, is TGTGCCAGCAGTCTGTACAACTATAATTCGCCCCTCTAC. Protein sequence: CASSLYNYNSPLY. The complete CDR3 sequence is CASSLYNYNSPLYF.